One and the same sample provided the 28 T cell receptor beta chains below, sequenced in a study of read filtering for tumor transcriptome and immune sequencing. Molecular barcoded adaptors covering alpha/delta and beta/gamma chains were used on around 400 ng RNA. TCRdb recomputed calls from the reads with MiXCR, one row per CDR3 protein. The data hold around 130,000 distinct CDR3 sequences, with approximately 13% observed a single time. The material sequenced was a population of CD138-negative cells sorted from bone marrow. Every receptor here comes from a donor at least 40 years old with multiple myeloma.

This clonotype was recorded at least ten times. This chain links TRBV12-3 or TRBV12-4 with TRBJ1-5; 8 bases are a match to TRBD1. V gave up 1 base and J gave up 7 bases; unmatched junction bases: 9. The CDR3 has 16 residues. CDR3 region: CASSLGSRGRGQPQHF. The CDR3 DNA sequence: TGTGCCAGCAGTTTAGGTAGCAGGGGGCGCGGACAGCCCCAGCATTTT.

On this clonotype: Possible read error: a much larger clone is one base away. This chain links TRBV24-1 with TRBJ2-3, with a possible D match to TRBD2 (6 bases). The CDR3 spans 11 residues. Germline V CDR1 and CDR2: KGHDR, SFDVKD. CDR3 nucleotide sequence: TGTGGGAGGGACCACACAGATACGCAGTATTTT. The encoded protein is CGRDHTDTQYF.

The chain links TRBV24-1 to TRBJ2-5; 7 positions agree with TRBD1. This CDR3 is built from 15 residues. Per germline, CDR1 KGHDR and CDR2 SFDVKD. The ends lost 3 bases at V and 4 bases at J; junction bases unmatched: 7. Written as DNA, the CDR3 is TGTGCCACCAGTGATGGGGGCGCAGGGGGAGAGACCCAGTACTTC. It encodes CATSDGGAGGETQYF.

As concerns this clonotype: One base away lies a much larger clone, so this may be a sequencing read error. The chain recombines TRBV7-9 with TRBJ1-1; D remains ambiguous. Germline V CDR1 and CDR2: SEHNR, FQNEAQ (reference sequence). This CDR3 is 14 amino acids long. The CDR3 sequence is CASTSDWMNTEASF. DNA for the CDR3: TGTGCCAGCACCTCTGATTGGATGAACACTGAAGCTTCCTTT.

This clonotype was recorded at least ten times. This chain connects TRBV10-3 to TRBJ1-4; D perhaps matches TRBD1 (5 bases). The V and J ends lost 7 bases and 5 bases respectively, with 11 bases between them. Germline-derived CDR1 and CDR2 are ENHRY and SYGVKD. The CDR3 loop spans 13 amino acids. CDR3 region: CAIKTGVNEKLFF. As DNA, the CDR3 is TGTGCCATCAAAACAGGAGTCAATGAAAAACTGTTTTTT.

This clonotype showed up many times. This sequence joins TRBV7-2 and TRBJ2-5, with 12 bases aligning to TRBD1. This CDR3 comprises 16 residues. Germline CDR1 reads SGHTA; CDR2 reads FQGNSA. V was clipped by 1 base and J by 5 bases; unmatched bases: 5. DNA of the CDR3: TGTGCCAGCAGCTTAGTGGGACAGGGGGCTAGGGAGACCCAGTACTTC. Translated: CASSLVGQGARETQYF.

Regarding this clonotype: A much larger clonotype is one base distant, so this may be a read error. The chain has TRBV7-9 and TRBJ1-1; TRBD1 might be the D (5 bases). The germline V gene encodes CDR1 SEHNR and CDR2 FQNEAQ (reference sequence). The CDR3 has 14 amino acids. The CDR3 DNA reads TGTGCCGGCAGCTTAAGCAGGGTGAACACTGAAGCTTTCTTT. Encoded protein: CAGSLSRVNTEAFF.

Ten or more counts support this clonotype. V is TRBV6-6 and J is TRBJ2-4, with D possibly TRBD1 on 5 matching bases. V was pared by 5 bases and J by 0 bases, with 14 bases between. This CDR3 has 16 amino acids. Germline V gene lookup returns CDR1 MNHNY and CDR2 SVGAGI (reference sequence). The CDR3 protein is CASSPGAVLAKNIQYF. In nucleotides, the CDR3 is TGTGCCAGCAGTCCTGGGGCAGTTCTAGCCAAAAACATTCAGTACTTC.

This clonotype has a count of ten or more. This sequence joins TRBV6-5 and TRBJ1-1; 8 bases match TRBD1. The V gene's germline CDR1 is MNHEY and CDR2 SVGAGI. Germline trimming cut 2 bases from V and 8 bases from J; bases unmatched to any gene: 4. The CDR3 consists of 13 residues. The CDR3, as DNA: TGTGCCAGCAGTTACACGCAGGGGGCGGAAGCTTTCTTT. Translation: CASSYTQGAEAFF.

This clonotype has at least ten counts. This chain connects TRBV10-3 to TRBJ1-1; 7 nucleotides match TRBD1. The CDR3 is 14 amino acids. Germline trimming cut 8 bases from V and 3 bases from J; bases unmatched to any gene: 9. Germline CDR1 ENHRY, CDR2 SYGVKD. As DNA, the CDR3 is TGTGCCATCGCCCAGGGGGGTTTCGACACTGAAGCTTTCTTT. Residues: CAIAQGGFDTEAFF.

Worth noting for this clonotype: One junction end disagrees with the germline gene, perhaps due to a read error. This chain links TRBV11-3 with TRBJ2-2, with 7 bases aligning to TRBD1. The CDR3 sequence is 15 residues long. Germline V lookup: CDR1 SGHNT, CDR2 YENEEA. The CDR3 DNA is TGTGCCAGCAGTTCCGGGACAGCCCTTACCGGGGAGCCGTTTTTT. Amino acid sequence: CASSSGTALTGEPFF.

This clonotype came up many times. The gene calls are TRBV20-1 and TRBJ2-5; TRBD2 is a possible D gene (7 bases). The length of the CDR3 is 16 residues. Germline-derived CDR1 and CDR2 are DFQATT and SNEGSKA (reference sequence). Trimming took 1 base from V and 0 from J, leaving 15 bases between them. CDR3 in DNA: TGCAGTGCTAGAGGTCTGGGGGGGGCCGACCAAGAGACCCAGTACTTC. Its translation: CSARGLGGADQETQYF.

This clonotype was recorded at least ten times. CDR3 sequence: CATGRGGSNNEQFF. DNA for the CDR3: TGTGCCACCGGGAGGGGGGGGTCTAACAATGAGCAGTTCTTC. The chain carries TRBV24-1 and TRBJ2-1; D may be TRBD2 (7 bases). Germline V gene lookup returns CDR1 KGHDR and CDR2 SFDVKD. V was trimmed by 9 bases and J by 5 bases, leaving 16 bases between them. The CDR3 sequence is 14 residues long.

In the case of this clonotype: One junction end disagrees with the germline gene, perhaps due to a read error. The chain employs TRBV6-5 and TRBJ2-6; D is possibly TRBD1 (6 bases). Germline-derived CDR1 and CDR2 are MNHEY and SVGAGI. The CDR3 is 16 residues long. CDR3: CACSPRTGSGANVLTF. CDR3 DNA sequence: TGTGCCTGCAGTCCCCGCACAGGGTCCGGGGCCAACGTCCTGACTTTC.

Ten or more counts support this clonotype. A read error may produce the germline difference seen at one junction end. The chain uses TRBV7-9 and TRBJ2-5; D might be TRBD1 or TRBD2, each matching 5 bases. Germline loops: CDR1 SEHNR, CDR2 FQNEAQ (reference sequence). The CDR3 totals 13 residues. CDR3 DNA: TGTGCCAGCAGCTTAAGGGACGGGACGTCTCTTTTCTTC. Translating it yields CASSLRDGTSLFF.

This clonotype was observed at least ten times. The chain links TRBV5-1 to TRBJ2-1; 8 bases line up with TRBD2. In germline, CDR1 is SGHRS, CDR2 YFSETQ. The CDR3 runs to 14 residues. The V gene end was trimmed by 7 bases and the J gene end by 7 bases; junction bases not matched to a gene: 10. In nucleotides, the CDR3 is TGCGCCAGCGGCACGGGGGGGCCGGGGAATGAGCAGTTCTTC. Translation gives CASGTGGPGNEQFF.

This clonotype showed up many times. The chain recombines TRBV5-1 with TRBJ2-7; 10 nucleotides align to TRBD1. The ends lost 2 bases at V and 3 bases at J; junction bases unmatched: 5. The CDR3 length is 15 residues. In germline, CDR1 is SGHRS, CDR2 YFSETQ. The CDR3 DNA reads TGCGCCAGCAGCTTTACGGGACAGGGGATCTACGAGCAGTACTTC. Translated, it gives CASSFTGQGIYEQYF.

Many counts were recorded for this clonotype. J is TRBJ1-2 and V is TRBV7-6; D remains ambiguous. Germline-derived CDR1 and CDR2 are SGHVS and FNYEAQ. Trimming took off 1 base at V and 0 bases at J, with 9 bases between the two ends. This CDR3 has 15 amino acids. The CDR3 DNA is TGTGCCAGCAGCTTAGGGCGGTCAGCTAACTATGGCTACACCTTC. This codes for CASSLGRSANYGYTF.

Note on this clonotype: At one end, the junction sequence differs from germline, possibly due to a read error. The rearrangement uses TRBV18 and TRBJ2-3; D gene unclear. Germline V lookup: CDR1 KGHSH, CDR2 LQKENI. CDR3 length: 16 amino acids. The CDR3 DNA sequence: TGTGCCAGCCCACCCGTGGAAGGCTACGGCACAGATACGCAGTATTTT. This translates into CASPPVEGYGTDTQYF.

Turning to this clonotype: A much larger clone sits a single nucleotide away, making a read error possible. The chain couples TRBV6-2 or TRBV6-3 to TRBJ1-1; D unclear. CDR3 size: 17 residues. From germline, CDR1 is MNHEY and CDR2 SVGEGT. The CDR3 loop reads CASIYSPFWEGSTEAFF. The CDR3 DNA reads as TGTGCCAGCATTTACTCACCCTTCTGGGAAGGTAGCACTGAAGCTTTCTTT.

On this clonotype itself: A much larger clone differs by one base, so this may be a read error. Likely a read error: the CDR3 ends without its conserved phenylalanine or tryptophan. The chain links TRBV20-1 to TRBJ2-4; D remains ambiguous. Per germline, CDR1 DFQATT and CDR2 SNEGSKA (reference sequence). V gave up 3 bases and J gave up 3 bases, with 6 bases separating them. The CDR3 is made up of 12 amino acids. DNA of the CDR3: TGCAGTGCTAGCCTGGGCAAAAACATTCAGTACCTC. Protein product: CSASLGKNIQYL.

This clonotype appeared many times. This chain connects TRBV12-3 or TRBV12-4 to TRBJ2-2; D call uncertain. V lost 6 bases and J lost 7, with 12 bases in between. This CDR3 region has 13 residues. The CDR3 sequence: CASSSTVGGELFF. The CDR3 nucleotides read TGTGCCAGCAGCTCGACCGTGGGCGGGGAGCTGTTTTTT.

This clonotype was detected ten times or more. The V call is TRBV20-1, the J call TRBJ1-5; 7 bases agree with TRBD1. The ends lost 5 bases at V and 0 bases at J; junction bases unmatched: 13. Germline assignment: CDR1 DFQATT and CDR2 SNEGSKA (reference sequence). The CDR3 consists of 17 residues. This CDR3 is CSAGDRDSGFSNQPQHF. The CDR3 region has the DNA TGCAGTGCTGGGGACCGGGACAGCGGATTTAGCAATCAGCCCCAGCATTTT.

This clonotype was counted many times. The V and J genes are TRBV28 and TRBJ2-7; D may match TRBD1 or TRBD2 (5 bases each). The CDR3 spans 14 residues. V was clipped by 6 bases and J by 3 bases, with 15 bases between them. Germline values: CDR1 MDHEN, CDR2 SYDVKM. CDR3 region: CASRPRGQGYEQYF. In nucleotides, the CDR3 is TGTGCCAGCAGACCCCGGGGCCAAGGCTACGAGCAGTACTTC.

V is TRBV11-2 and J is TRBJ2-5; 14 nucleotides match TRBD2. From germline, CDR1 is SGHAT and CDR2 FQNNGV. There are 17 residues in the CDR3. V lost 6 bases, J lost 0 bases, and 6 bases stayed unmatched. The CDR3, as DNA: TGTGCCAGCAGAAAGGGACTAGCGGGGGAGTACCAAGAGACCCAGTACTTC. Translating it yields CASRKGLAGEYQETQYF.

Ten or more counts support this clonotype. The CDR3 bases are TGTGCCAGCAGTGGACAGGGGGGAGAAGATACGCAGTATTTT. Translation gives CASSGQGGEDTQYF. This chain connects TRBV6-1 to TRBJ2-3; 9 nucleotides align to TRBD1. The trim removed 4 bases at V and 5 bases at J, leaving 4 bases unmatched. Germline assignment: CDR1 MNHNS and CDR2 SASEGT. This CDR3 has 14 residues.

This rearrangement joins TRBV5-1 to TRBJ2-5; TRBD1 might be the D (5 bases). Trimming removed 0 bases at V and 4 bases at J, with 10 bases between. The germline V gene has CDR1 SGHRS and CDR2 YFSETQ. There are 14 residues in the CDR3. The DNA for the CDR3 is TGCGCCAGCAGCTTGGAGGGGTTGTCAGAGACCCAGTACTTC. Amino acids: CASSLEGLSETQYF.

Only a few counts were recorded for this clonotype. The rearrangement uses TRBV5-4 and TRBJ2-6; D possibly corresponds to TRBD1 (6 bases). The length of the CDR3 is 17 residues. Germline CDR1 reads SGHNT; CDR2 reads YYREEE (reference sequence). The V and J ends lost 3 bases and 8 bases respectively, with 21 bases between them. CDR3 in DNA: TGTGCCAGCAGCTCGGTGAGAACAGGGAATAGAACCAACGTCCTGACTTTC. This gives the protein CASSSVRTGNRTNVLTF.